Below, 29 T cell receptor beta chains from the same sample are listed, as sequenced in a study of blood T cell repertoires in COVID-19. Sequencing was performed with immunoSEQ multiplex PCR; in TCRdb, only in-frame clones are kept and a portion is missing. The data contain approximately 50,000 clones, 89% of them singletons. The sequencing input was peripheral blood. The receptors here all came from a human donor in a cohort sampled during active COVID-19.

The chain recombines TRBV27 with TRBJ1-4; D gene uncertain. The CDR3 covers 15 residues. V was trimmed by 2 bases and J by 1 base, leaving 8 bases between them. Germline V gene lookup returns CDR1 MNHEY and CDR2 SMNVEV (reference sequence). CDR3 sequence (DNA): TGTGCCAGCAGTTTAATGGCCGTAACTAATGAAAAACTGTTTTTT. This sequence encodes CASSLMAVTNEKLFF.

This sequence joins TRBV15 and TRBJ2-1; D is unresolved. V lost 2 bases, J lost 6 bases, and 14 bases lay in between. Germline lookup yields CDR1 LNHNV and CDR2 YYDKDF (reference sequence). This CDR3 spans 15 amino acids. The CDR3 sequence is CATSRLRTIFNEQFF. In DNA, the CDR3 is TGTGCCACCAGCAGATTACGTACTATCTTCAATGAGCAGTTCTTC.

CDR3 in DNA: TGTGCCAGCAGTTTGAACAGCAGGGGAAACACCATATATTTT. Protein product: CASSLNSRGNTIYF. The chain joins TRBV2 to TRBJ1-3; D ambiguous. This CDR3 has 14 residues. Germline CDR1 reads SNHLY; CDR2 reads FYNNEI. Trimming left V 5 bases short and J 4 bases short, with 12 bases between.

The CDR3 region has the DNA TGTGCCAGCTCACCACGGGGGCCCCCCACGACCTCCTATAATTCACCCCTCCACTTT. Amino acid sequence: CASSPRGPPTTSYNSPLHF. The chain is built from TRBV18 and TRBJ1-6, with TRBD1 as a possible D gene (6 bases). Deletions cut 1 base from V and 0 bases from J, with 16 bases between. The CDR3 is 19 amino acids. Germline-derived CDR1 and CDR2 are KGHSH and LQKENI.

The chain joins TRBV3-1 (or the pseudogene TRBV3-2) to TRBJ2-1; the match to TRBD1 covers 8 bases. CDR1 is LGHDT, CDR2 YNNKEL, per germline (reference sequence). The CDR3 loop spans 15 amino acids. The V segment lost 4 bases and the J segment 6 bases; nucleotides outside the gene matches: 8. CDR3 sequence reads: CASSPRTGSVNEQFF. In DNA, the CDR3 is TGTGCCAGCAGCCCTCGGACAGGGTCAGTCAATGAGCAGTTCTTC.

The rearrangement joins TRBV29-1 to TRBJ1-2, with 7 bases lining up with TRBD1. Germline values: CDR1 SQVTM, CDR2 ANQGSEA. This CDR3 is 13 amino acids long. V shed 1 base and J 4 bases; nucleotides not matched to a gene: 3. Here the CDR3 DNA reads TGCAGCGTTGAAGGACAGGGAGGCTATGGCTACACCTTC. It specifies CSVEGQGGYGYTF.

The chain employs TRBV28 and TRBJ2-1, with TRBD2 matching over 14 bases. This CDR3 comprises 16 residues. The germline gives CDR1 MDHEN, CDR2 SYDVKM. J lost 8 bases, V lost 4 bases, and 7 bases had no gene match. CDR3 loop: CASSSRTSGRPHEQFF. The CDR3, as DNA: TGTGCCAGCAGTTCCCGGACTAGCGGGAGGCCCCATGAGCAGTTCTTC.

The CDR3 reads CASSYRDRGYEQYF. The CDR3 coding sequence is TGTGCCAGCAGTTATAGGGACAGGGGCTACGAGCAGTACTTC. The chain links TRBV6-5 to TRBJ2-7, with 10 nucleotides matching TRBD1. J lost 3 bases, V lost 3 bases, and 2 bases had no gene match. From germline, CDR1 is MNHEY and CDR2 SVGAGI. The CDR3 loop spans 14 amino acids.

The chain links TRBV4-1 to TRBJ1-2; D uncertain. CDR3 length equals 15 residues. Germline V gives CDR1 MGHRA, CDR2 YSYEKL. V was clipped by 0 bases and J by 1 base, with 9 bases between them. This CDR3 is CASSQDNGGNYGYTF. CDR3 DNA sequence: TGCGCCAGCAGCCAAGACAATGGCGGTAACTATGGCTACACCTTC.

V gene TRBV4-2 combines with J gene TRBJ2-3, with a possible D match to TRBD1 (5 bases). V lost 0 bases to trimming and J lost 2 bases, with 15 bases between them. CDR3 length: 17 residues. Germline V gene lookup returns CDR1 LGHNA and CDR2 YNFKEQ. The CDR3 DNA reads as TGTGCCAGCAGCCAAGATGGTCAAGGGGCGATCACAGATACGCAGTATTTT. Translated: CASSQDGQGAITDTQYF.

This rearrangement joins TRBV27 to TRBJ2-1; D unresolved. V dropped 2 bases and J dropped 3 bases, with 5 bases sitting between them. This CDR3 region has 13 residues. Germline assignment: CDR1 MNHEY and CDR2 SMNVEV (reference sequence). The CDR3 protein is CASSLGIYNEQFF. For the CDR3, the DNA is TGTGCCAGCAGTTTAGGCATCTACAATGAGCAGTTCTTC.

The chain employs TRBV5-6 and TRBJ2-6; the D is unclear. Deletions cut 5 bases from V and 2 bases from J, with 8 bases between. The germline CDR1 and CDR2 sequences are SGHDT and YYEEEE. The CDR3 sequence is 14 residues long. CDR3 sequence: CASSTTTGANVLTF. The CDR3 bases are TGTGCCAGCAGTACTACTACTGGGGCCAACGTCCTGACTTTC.

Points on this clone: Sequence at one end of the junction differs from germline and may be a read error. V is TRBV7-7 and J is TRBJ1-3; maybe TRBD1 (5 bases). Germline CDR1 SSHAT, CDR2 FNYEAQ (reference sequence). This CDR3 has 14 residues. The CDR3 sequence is CASSLEQGGDTIYF. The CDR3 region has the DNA TGTGCTAGCAGCTTAGAGCAGGGTGGGGACACCATATATTTT.

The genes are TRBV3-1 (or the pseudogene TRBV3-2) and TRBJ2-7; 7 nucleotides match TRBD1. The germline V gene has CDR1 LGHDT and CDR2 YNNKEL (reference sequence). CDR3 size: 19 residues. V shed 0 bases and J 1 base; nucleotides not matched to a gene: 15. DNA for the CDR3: TGTGCCAGCAGCCAAGATCATTTGGGGTTGGCAGGGGGATCCTACGAGCAGTACTTC. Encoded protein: CASSQDHLGLAGGSYEQYF.

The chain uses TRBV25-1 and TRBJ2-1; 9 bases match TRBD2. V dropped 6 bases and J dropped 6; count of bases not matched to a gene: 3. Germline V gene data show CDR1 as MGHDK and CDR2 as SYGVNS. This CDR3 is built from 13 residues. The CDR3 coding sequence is TGTGCCAGCAGGGCGGGGGGGGCCAATGAGCAGTTCTTC. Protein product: CASRAGGANEQFF. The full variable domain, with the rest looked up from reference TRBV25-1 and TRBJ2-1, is EADIYQTPRYLVIGTGKKITLECSQTMGHDKMYWYQQDPGMELHLIHYSYGVNSTEKGDLSSESTVSRIRTEHFPLTLESARPSHTSQYLCASRAGGANEQFFGPGTRLTVL.

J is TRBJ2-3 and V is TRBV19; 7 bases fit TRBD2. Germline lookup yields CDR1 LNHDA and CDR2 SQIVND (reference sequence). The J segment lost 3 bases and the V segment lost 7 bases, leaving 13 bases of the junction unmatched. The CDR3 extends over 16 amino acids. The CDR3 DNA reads TGTGCCAGTACAACGGCGGGAGTGTCGAGGACAGATACGCAGTATTTT. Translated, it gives CASTTAGVSRTDTQYF.

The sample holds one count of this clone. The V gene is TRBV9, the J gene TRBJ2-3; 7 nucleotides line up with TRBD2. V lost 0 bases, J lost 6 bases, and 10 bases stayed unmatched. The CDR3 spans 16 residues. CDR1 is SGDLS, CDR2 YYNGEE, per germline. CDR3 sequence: CASSVGAGALTDTQYF. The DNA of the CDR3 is TGTGCCAGCAGCGTAGGGGCGGGAGCCCTCACTGATACGCAGTATTTT.

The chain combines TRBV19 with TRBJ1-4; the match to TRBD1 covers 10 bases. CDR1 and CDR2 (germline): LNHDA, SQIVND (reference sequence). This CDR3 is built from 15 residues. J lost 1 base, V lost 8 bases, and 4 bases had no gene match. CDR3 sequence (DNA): TGTGCCAGTCGGACAGGGGGAGGAACTAATGAAAAACTGTTTTTT. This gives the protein CASRTGGGTNEKLFF.

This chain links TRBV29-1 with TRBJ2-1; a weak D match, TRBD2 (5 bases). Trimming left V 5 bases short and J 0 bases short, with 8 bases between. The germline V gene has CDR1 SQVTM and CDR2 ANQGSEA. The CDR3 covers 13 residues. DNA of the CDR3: TGCAGCGTTAAAGGGAGCTCCTACAATGAGCAGTTCTTC. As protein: CSVKGSSYNEQFF.

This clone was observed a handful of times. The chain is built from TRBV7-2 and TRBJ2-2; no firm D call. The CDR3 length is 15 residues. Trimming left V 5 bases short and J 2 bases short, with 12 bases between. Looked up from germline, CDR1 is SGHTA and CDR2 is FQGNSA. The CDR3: CASSPVATNTGELFF. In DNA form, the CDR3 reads TGTGCCAGCAGCCCAGTGGCGACTAACACCGGGGAGCTGTTTTTT.

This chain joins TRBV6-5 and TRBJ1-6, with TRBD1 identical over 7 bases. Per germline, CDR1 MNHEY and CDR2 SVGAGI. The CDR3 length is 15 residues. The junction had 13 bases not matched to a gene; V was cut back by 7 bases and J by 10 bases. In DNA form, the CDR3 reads TGTGCCAGCACCGAGACAGGGAGGAGGGAATCACCCCTCCACTTT. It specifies CASTETGRRESPLHF.

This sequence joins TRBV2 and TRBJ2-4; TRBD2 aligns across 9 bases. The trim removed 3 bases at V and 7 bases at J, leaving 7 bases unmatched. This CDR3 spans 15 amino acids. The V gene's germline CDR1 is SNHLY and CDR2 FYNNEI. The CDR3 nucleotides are TGTGCCAGCAGTGACTGGCGGGGGGGGGAGAACATTCAGTACTTC. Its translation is CASSDWRGGENIQYF.

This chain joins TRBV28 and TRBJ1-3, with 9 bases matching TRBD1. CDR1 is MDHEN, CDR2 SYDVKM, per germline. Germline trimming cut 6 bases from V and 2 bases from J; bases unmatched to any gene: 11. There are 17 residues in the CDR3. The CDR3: CASSRPNRDRAGNTIYF. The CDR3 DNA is TGTGCCAGCAGCCGACCGAACCGGGACAGGGCTGGAAACACCATATATTTT.

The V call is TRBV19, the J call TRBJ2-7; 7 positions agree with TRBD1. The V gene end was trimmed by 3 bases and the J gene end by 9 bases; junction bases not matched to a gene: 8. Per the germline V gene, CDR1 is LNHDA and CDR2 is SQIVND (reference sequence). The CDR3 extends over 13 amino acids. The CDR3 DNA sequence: TGTGCCAGTAGTATCTACAGGGGCAGTGGGCAGTACTTC. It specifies CASSIYRGSGQYF.

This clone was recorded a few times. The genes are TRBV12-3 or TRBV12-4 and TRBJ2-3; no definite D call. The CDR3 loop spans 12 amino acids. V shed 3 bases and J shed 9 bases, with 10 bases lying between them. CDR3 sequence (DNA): TGTGCCAGCAGTTTTTATCCCGGGACGCAGTATTTT. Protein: CASSFYPGTQYF.

CDR3 nucleotides: TGTGCCAGCAGCCAGGTCTCGACTAGCGGGAACAATGAGCAGTTCTTC. This codes for CASSQVSTSGNNEQFF. The chain recombines TRBV5-4 with TRBJ2-1; 11 bases are shared with TRBD2. V dropped 4 bases and J dropped 5; count of bases not matched to a gene: 8. CDR3 size: 16 residues. CDR1 is SGHNT and CDR2 is YYREEE in the germline V gene (reference sequence).

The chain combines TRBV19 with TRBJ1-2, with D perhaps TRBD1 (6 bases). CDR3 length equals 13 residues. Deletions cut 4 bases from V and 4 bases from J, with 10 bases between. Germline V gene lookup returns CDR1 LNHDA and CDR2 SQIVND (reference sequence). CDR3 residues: CASSRTVRYGYTF. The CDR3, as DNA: TGTGCCAGTAGTAGGACAGTGCGCTATGGCTACACCTTC.

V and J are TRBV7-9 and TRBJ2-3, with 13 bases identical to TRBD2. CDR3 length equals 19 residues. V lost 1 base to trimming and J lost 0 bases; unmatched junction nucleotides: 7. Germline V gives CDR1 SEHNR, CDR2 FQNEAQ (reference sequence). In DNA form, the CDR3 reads TGTGCCAGCAGCTTAGATTGGGGACTAGCGGGAAGAAGCACAGATACGCAGTATTTT. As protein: CASSLDWGLAGRSTDTQYF.

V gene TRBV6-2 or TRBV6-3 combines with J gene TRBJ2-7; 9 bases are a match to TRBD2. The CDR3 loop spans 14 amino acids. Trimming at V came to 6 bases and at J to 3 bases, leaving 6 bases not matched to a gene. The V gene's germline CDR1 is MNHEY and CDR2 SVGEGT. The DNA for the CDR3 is TGTGCCAGCAGCTCCGGGACTAGCAACTACGAGCAGTACTTC. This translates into CASSSGTSNYEQYF.